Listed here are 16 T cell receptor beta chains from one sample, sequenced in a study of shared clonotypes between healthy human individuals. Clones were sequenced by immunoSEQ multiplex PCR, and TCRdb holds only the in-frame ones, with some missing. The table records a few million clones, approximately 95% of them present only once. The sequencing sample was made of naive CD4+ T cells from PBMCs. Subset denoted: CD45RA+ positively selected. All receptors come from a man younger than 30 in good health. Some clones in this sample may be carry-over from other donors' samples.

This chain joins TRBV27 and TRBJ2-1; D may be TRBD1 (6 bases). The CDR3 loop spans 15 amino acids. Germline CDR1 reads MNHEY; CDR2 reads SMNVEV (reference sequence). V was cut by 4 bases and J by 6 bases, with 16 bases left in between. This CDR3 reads CASSSLGRGGNEQFF. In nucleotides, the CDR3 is TGTGCCAGCAGTTCCTTAGGCCGAGGGGGCAATGAGCAGTTCTTC.

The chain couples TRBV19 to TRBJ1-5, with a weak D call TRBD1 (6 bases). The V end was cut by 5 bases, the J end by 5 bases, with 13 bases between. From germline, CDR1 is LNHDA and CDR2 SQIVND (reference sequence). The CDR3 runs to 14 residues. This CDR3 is CASSSGRQDQPQHF. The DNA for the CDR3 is TGTGCCAGTAGTTCTGGCAGACAGGATCAGCCCCAGCATTTT. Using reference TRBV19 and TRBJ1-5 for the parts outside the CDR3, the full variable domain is DGGITQSPKYLFRKEGQNVTLSCEQNLNHDAMYWYRQDPGQGLRLIYYSQIVNDFQKGDIAEGYSVSREKKESFPLTVTSAQKNPTAFYLCASSSGRQDQPQHFGDGTRLSIL.

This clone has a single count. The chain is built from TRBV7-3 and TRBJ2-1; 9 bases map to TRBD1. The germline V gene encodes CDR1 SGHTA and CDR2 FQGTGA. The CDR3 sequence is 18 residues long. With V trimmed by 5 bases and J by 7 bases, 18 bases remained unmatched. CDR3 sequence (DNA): TGTGCCAGCAGCCCAAGGGGACAGGGTGTTTTAGGTGGGAATGAGCAGTTCTTC. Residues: CASSPRGQGVLGGNEQFF.

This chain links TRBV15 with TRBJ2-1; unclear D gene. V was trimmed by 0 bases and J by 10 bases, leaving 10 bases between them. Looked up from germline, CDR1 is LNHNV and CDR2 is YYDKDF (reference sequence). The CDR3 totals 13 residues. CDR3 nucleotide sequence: TGTGCCACCAGCAGAGATCCCTCCCGAGAGCAGTTCTTC. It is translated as CATSRDPSREQFF. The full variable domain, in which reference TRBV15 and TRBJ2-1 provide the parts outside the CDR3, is DAMVIQNPRYQVTQFGKPVTLSCSQTLNHNVMYWYQQKSSQAPKLLFHYYDKDFNNEADTPDNFQSRRPNTSFCFLDIRSPGLGDTAMYLCATSRDPSREQFFGPGTRLTVL.

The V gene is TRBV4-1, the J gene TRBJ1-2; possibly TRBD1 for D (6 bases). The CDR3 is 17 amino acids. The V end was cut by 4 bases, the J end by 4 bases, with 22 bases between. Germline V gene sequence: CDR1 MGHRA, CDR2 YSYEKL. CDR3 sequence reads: CASSLPRGQPQAYGYTF. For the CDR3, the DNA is TGCGCCAGCAGCCTCCCCAGAGGACAGCCACAGGCCTATGGCTACACCTTC.

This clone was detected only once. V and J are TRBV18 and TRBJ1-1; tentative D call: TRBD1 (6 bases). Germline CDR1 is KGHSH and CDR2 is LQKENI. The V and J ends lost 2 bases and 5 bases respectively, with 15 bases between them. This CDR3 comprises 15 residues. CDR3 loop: CASSPTPGVGTEAFF. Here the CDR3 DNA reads TGTGCCAGCTCACCAACCCCAGGGGTAGGTACTGAAGCTTTCTTT.

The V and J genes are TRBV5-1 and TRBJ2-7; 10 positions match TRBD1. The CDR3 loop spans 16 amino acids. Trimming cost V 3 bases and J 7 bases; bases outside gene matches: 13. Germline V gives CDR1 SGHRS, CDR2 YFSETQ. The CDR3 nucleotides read TGCGCCAGCAGCTCCGTAACGACAGGGGGCCAGAGAGAGCAGTACTTC. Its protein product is CASSSVTTGGQREQYF.

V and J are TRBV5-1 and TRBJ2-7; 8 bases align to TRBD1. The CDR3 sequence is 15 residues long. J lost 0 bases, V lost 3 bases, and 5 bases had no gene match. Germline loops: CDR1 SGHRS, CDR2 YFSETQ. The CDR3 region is CASSYWTGSSYEQYF. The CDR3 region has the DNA TGCGCCAGCAGCTACTGGACAGGGAGCTCCTACGAGCAGTACTTC.

The CDR3 DNA is TGTGCCAGGGGGGGCTGGGGACCTGGAAACACCATATATTTT. Translation: CARGGWGPGNTIYF. This chain links TRBV6-1 with TRBJ1-3, with D tentatively TRBD1 (6 bases). The V gene's germline CDR1 is MNHNS and CDR2 SASEGT. This CDR3 has 14 residues. V was shortened by 9 bases and J by 2 bases, with 14 bases between the two germline ends.

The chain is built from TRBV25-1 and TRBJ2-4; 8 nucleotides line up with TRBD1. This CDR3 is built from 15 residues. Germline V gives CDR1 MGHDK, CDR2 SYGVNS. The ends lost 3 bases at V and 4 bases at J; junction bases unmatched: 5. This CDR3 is CASSDLDRAKNIQYF. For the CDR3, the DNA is TGTGCCAGCAGTGACCTGGACAGGGCTAAAAACATTCAGTACTTC.

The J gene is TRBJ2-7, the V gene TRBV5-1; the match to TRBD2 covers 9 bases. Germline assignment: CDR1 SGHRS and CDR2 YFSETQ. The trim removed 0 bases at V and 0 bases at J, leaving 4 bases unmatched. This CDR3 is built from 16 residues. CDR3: CASSLVASGISYEQYF. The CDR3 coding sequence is TGCGCCAGCAGCTTGGTGGCTAGCGGGATCTCCTACGAGCAGTACTTC.

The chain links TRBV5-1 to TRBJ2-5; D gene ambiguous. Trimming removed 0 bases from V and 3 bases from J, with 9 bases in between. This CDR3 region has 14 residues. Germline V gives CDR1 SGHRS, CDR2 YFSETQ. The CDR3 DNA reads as TGCGCCAGCAGCTTGGTGGGTCCAAAAGAGACCCAGTACTTC. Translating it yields CASSLVGPKETQYF.

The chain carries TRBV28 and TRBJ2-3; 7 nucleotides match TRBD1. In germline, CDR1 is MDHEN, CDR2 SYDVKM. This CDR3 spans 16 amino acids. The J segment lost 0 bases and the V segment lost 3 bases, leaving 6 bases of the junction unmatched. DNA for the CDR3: TGTGCCAGCAGTTTGAGGGGGCCGATCAGCACAGATACGCAGTATTTT. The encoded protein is CASSLRGPISTDTQYF.

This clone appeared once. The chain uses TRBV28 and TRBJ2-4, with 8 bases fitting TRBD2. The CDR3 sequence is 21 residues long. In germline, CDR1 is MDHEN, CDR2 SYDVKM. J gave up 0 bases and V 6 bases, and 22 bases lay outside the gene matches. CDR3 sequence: CASRTVLDRAGVGLAKNIQYF. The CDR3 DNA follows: TGTGCCAGCAGAACTGTACTCGACCGAGCGGGAGTTGGGCTAGCCAAAAACATTCAGTACTTC.

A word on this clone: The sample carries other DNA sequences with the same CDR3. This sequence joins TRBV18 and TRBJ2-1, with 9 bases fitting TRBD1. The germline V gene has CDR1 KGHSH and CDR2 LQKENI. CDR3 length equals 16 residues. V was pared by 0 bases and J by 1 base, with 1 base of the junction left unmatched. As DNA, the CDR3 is TGTGCCAGCTCACCACCGGGACAGGGTTCCTACAATGAGCAGTTCTTC. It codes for CASSPPGQGSYNEQFF.

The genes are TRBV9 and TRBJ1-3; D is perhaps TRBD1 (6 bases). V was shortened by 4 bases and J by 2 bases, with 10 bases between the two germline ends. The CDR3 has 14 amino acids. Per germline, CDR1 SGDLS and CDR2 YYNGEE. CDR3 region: CASSPTGTGNTIYF. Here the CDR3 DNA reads TGTGCCAGCAGCCCTACAGGGACTGGAAACACCATATATTTT.